Listed below are T cell receptor beta chains from one sample, sequenced in a study of OX40 agonist ivuxolimab in advanced cancers. The table came from immunoSEQ multiplex PCR; TCRdb's copy has only in-frame clones and leaves some out. The table shows some 44,000 clones, with around 86% occurring only once. Source: CD4+ or CD8+ T cells sorted from blood, taken in a trial of the OX40 agonist ivuxolimab. The receptors derive from an adult with an advanced solid tumor such as melanoma, head and neck, liver or kidney cancer. Both conserved end residues are trimmed from each CDR3. Each record gives: V gene, J gene, D gene, CDR3 protein. A D gene is named only where the DNA matches it firmly.

V gene: TRBV27
J gene: TRBJ2-3
D gene: TRBD2
CDR3 protein: ASSPGLAAYTDTQY

V gene: TRBV7-9
J gene: TRBJ1-1
D gene: .
CDR3 protein: ASSLRGEPLRNTEAF

V gene: TRBV12-5
J gene: TRBJ1-1
D gene: .
CDR3 protein: ASGPPSNTEAF

V gene: TRBV7-9
J gene: TRBJ2-1
D gene: TRBD2
CDR3 protein: ASSGPYLAGANNEQF

V gene: TRBV5-4
J gene: TRBJ2-3
D gene: .
CDR3 protein: ASSLGFGGPTDTQY

V gene: TRBV20-1
J gene: TRBJ1-1
D gene: .
CDR3 protein: SAREDTEAF

V gene: TRBV29-1
J gene: TRBJ2-1
D gene: .
CDR3 protein: SVDRTTLPNEQF

V gene: TRBV5-4
J gene: TRBJ1-1
D gene: .
CDR3 protein: ASSVTGMNTEAF

V gene: TRBV5-1
J gene: TRBJ2-3
D gene: .
CDR3 protein: ASSPDVTASDTQY

V gene: TRBV29-1
J gene: TRBJ2-3
D gene: .
CDR3 protein: SVQIGLLRTDTQY

V gene: TRBV19
J gene: TRBJ1-3
D gene: .
CDR3 protein: ASSRSRQGTGNTIY

V gene: TRBV5-1
J gene: TRBJ1-3
D gene: .
CDR3 protein: ASSLSSSRGAGNTIY

V gene: TRBV28
J gene: TRBJ2-5
D gene: TRBD2
CDR3 protein: ASSFLAGGRWVETQY

V gene: TRBV5-1
J gene: TRBJ2-3
D gene: .
CDR3 protein: ASSPGPTDTQY

V gene: TRBV30
J gene: TRBJ2-2
D gene: .
CDR3 protein: AWSGGTLNTGELF

V gene: TRBV5-1
J gene: TRBJ2-1
D gene: TRBD1
CDR3 protein: ASSPTGYGNEQF

V gene: TRBV5-1
J gene: TRBJ1-1
D gene: .
CDR3 protein: ASSLAPGVNTEAF

V gene: TRBV19
J gene: TRBJ1-5
D gene: .
CDR3 protein: ASSQSGTSTHQPQH

V gene: TRBV2
J gene: TRBJ1-5
D gene: .
CDR3 protein: ASSESGFSNQPQH

V gene: TRBV6-5
J gene: TRBJ2-7
D gene: TRBD1
CDR3 protein: ASSSGQGAYEQY

V gene: TRBV7-6
J gene: TRBJ2-7
D gene: .
CDR3 protein: ASSPGDRGLHEQY

V gene: TRBV6-5
J gene: TRBJ2-7
D gene: .
CDR3 protein: ASRFAGQNYEQY

V gene: TRBV6-1
J gene: TRBJ1-1
D gene: TRBD1
CDR3 protein: ASSRGTVNTEAF

V gene: TRBV2
J gene: TRBJ1-1
D gene: .
CDR3 protein: ASRFSGSGEAF

V gene: TRBV6-1
J gene: TRBJ1-2
D gene: .
CDR3 protein: ASSASLGTRRGQYGYT

V gene: TRBV19
J gene: TRBJ2-7
D gene: .
CDR3 protein: ASSVSAANEQY

V gene: TRBV6-1
J gene: TRBJ1-6
D gene: .
CDR3 protein: ASSKDRINSPLH

V gene: TRBV7-2
J gene: TRBJ2-3
D gene: TRBD2
CDR3 protein: ASSPGTSGLRDTQY

V gene: TRBV2
J gene: TRBJ2-7
D gene: .
CDR3 protein: ASRQDGPRDEQY

V gene: TRBV6-5
J gene: TRBJ1-6
D gene: .
CDR3 protein: ASSPRGHQNSPLH

V gene: TRBV12-5
J gene: TRBJ1-3
D gene: .
CDR3 protein: ASGLPTGPSSGNTIY